This TCR beta chain was obtained from a study of tumor-infiltrating lymphocytes in localized non-small cell lung cancer. Study information: Several tumor histologies, both smoking statuses, and some post-neoadjuvant chemotherapy samples were included.

Regarding this clone: Its antigen is currently unknown.

Study-wide points: IM1 and IM2 tumors showed no difference in T-cell fraction.

Germline CDR1 is SGHDT and CDR2 is YYEEEE. V lost 2 bases to trimming and J lost 9 bases, with 12 bases between them. The CDR3 length is 14 residues. Measured with immunoSEQ multiplex PCR; TCRdb has only the in-frame clones, and not every one. The sample gives about 12,000 clones, 86% of which show up once; approximately 8.9% is in the top ten. Sequencing was done on a sample of lung tumor tissue. The chain employs TRBV5-6 and TRBJ1-6; D remains unclear. The receptor comes from a human donor with non-small cell lung cancer. CDR3 in DNA: TGTGCCAGCAGCTTCCAGGACTTGGGTTCACCCCTCCACTTT. Its translation: CASSFQDLGSPLHF.